The subject of this entry is one T cell receptor beta chain. With random hexamers, reverse transcription was performed on roughly 0.5 to 1 ug of RNA. TCRdb recomputed calls from the immunoSEQ multiplex PCR reads with MiXCR, one row per CDR3 protein. The table shows more than 150,000 distinct CDR3 sequences, with approximately 95% occurring only once. V gave up 1 base and J gave up 3 bases, with 9 bases separating them. Germline CDR1 SGHAT, CDR2 FQDESV (reference sequence). This CDR3 is built from 14 residues. This entry belongs to a study of CD8 T cells in Susac syndrome. The clonotype originates from a human donor with Susac syndrome. Source material: CD8+ T cells from PBMCs. The chain links TRBV11-1 to TRBJ2-5; D gene unclear. The CDR3 region is CASSLGYTKETQYF. As DNA, the CDR3 is TGTGCCAGCAGCTTAGGGTACACAAAAGAGACCCAGTACTTC.